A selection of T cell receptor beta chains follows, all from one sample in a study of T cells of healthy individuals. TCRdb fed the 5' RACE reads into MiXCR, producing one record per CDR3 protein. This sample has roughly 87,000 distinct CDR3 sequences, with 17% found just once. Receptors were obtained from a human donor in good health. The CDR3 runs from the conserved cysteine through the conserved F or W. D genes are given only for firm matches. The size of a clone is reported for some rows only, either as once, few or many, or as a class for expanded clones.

cdr3_nt: TGTGCCAGCGGGGCAGATCAAAATCAGCCCCAGCATTTT
cdr3_aa: CASGADQNQPQHF
j_call: TRBJ1-5
clone_size: .
v_call: TRBV2
d_call: .

cdr3_nt: TGTGCCAGCAGCTTAACTTCGCGACAGCCCCAGCATTTT
cdr3_aa: CASSLTSRQPQHF
j_call: TRBJ1-5
clone_size: few
v_call: TRBV7-2
d_call: .

cdr3_nt: TGCGCCAGCAGCTTCTCCCCTACTAGCGGGGTCGGGACCCAGTACTTC
cdr3_aa: CASSFSPTSGVGTQYF
j_call: TRBJ2-5
clone_size: few
v_call: TRBV5-1
d_call: TRBD2

cdr3_nt: TGCAGTGCTAGAGATCCAGTGGGAGCTGGAGAGACCCAGTACTTC
cdr3_aa: CSARDPVGAGETQYF
j_call: TRBJ2-5
clone_size: .
v_call: TRBV20-1
d_call: .

cdr3_nt: TGTGCCAGCACAGGGCGGGGTACAGATACGCAGTATTTT
cdr3_aa: CASTGRGTDTQYF
j_call: TRBJ2-3
clone_size: few
v_call: TRBV28
d_call: .

cdr3_nt: TGTGCCAGCAGTTCCGGGACTAGCGGGAGGGTCTCCTACAATGAGCAGTTCTTC
cdr3_aa: CASSSGTSGRVSYNEQFF
j_call: TRBJ2-1
clone_size: .
v_call: TRBV28
d_call: TRBD2

cdr3_nt: TGTGCCACCTTAGCGGGAGGGCCAAGTGGGGCCAACGTCCTGACTTTC
cdr3_aa: CATLAGGPSGANVLTF
j_call: TRBJ2-6
clone_size: .
v_call: TRBV5-4
d_call: TRBD2

cdr3_nt: TGTGCCAGCTCACCTAACAGGGGAGAACTGAGTAATTCACCCCTCCACTTT
cdr3_aa: CASSPNRGELSNSPLHF
j_call: TRBJ1-6
clone_size: .
v_call: TRBV18
d_call: TRBD1

cdr3_nt: TGTGCCAGCAGCTTAGCGGGCCCAAGCTCCTACGAGCAGTACTTC
cdr3_aa: CASSLAGPSSYEQYF
j_call: TRBJ2-7
clone_size: many
v_call: TRBV7-9
d_call: .

cdr3_nt: TGTGCCAGCTCATTTACAGGGGAGCAGTACTTC
cdr3_aa: CASSFTGEQYF
j_call: TRBJ2-7
clone_size: few
v_call: TRBV18
d_call: .

cdr3_nt: TGTGCCAGCAGTTTACTGGATGAGCAGTTCTTC
cdr3_aa: CASSLLDEQFF
j_call: TRBJ2-1
clone_size: many
v_call: TRBV28
d_call: .

cdr3_nt: TGTGCCAGCTCACCACAGGGGCGGAACACTGAAGCTTTCTTT
cdr3_aa: CASSPQGRNTEAFF
j_call: TRBJ1-1
clone_size: few
v_call: TRBV18
d_call: .

cdr3_nt: TGCAGTGCTAGTTCGGGACAGGGAAACTACGAGCAGTACTTC
cdr3_aa: CSASSGQGNYEQYF
j_call: TRBJ2-7
clone_size: .
v_call: TRBV20-1
d_call: TRBD1

cdr3_nt: TGTGCCAGCAGCTCCGGACCGTTAACTAATGAAAAACTGTTTTTT
cdr3_aa: CASSSGPLTNEKLFF
j_call: TRBJ1-4
clone_size: few
v_call: TRBV7-9
d_call: .

cdr3_nt: TGTGCCAGCAGTTCCCGGATTGAGACCCAGTACTTC
cdr3_aa: CASSSRIETQYF
j_call: TRBJ2-5
clone_size: .
v_call: TRBV12-3/TRBV12-4
d_call: .

cdr3_nt: TGTGCCAGCAGCGTAGCTCTCGATGAGCAGTTCTTC
cdr3_aa: CASSVALDEQFF
j_call: TRBJ2-1
clone_size: .
v_call: TRBV9
d_call: .

cdr3_nt: TGTGCCAGCAGGCAGGGGGTACTCAATGAGCAGTTCTTC
cdr3_aa: CASRQGVLNEQFF
j_call: TRBJ2-1
clone_size: many
v_call: TRBV2
d_call: TRBD1

cdr3_nt: TGTGCCAGCAGCCCACAGGGCGAATGGGCTTTCTTT
cdr3_aa: CASSPQGEWAFF
j_call: TRBJ1-1
clone_size: many
v_call: TRBV7-9
d_call: .

cdr3_nt: TGTGCCAGCAGTTACTCGGTACCTACAGATACGCAGTATTTT
cdr3_aa: CASSYSVPTDTQYF
j_call: TRBJ2-3
clone_size: once
v_call: TRBV6-5
d_call: .

cdr3_nt: TGTGCCAGCTTGGACAGCCTCTCTGGAAACACCATATATTTT
cdr3_aa: CASLDSLSGNTIYF
j_call: TRBJ1-3
clone_size: many
v_call: TRBV7-2
d_call: .

cdr3_nt: TGTGTATCGGGGCAGGGAGGATACACTGAAGCTTTCTTT
cdr3_aa: CVSGQGGYTEAFF
j_call: TRBJ1-1
clone_size: few
v_call: TRBV27
d_call: .

cdr3_nt: TGTGCCAGCAGTCCTCGGACAGGGCTAGATACGCAGTATTTT
cdr3_aa: CASSPRTGLDTQYF
j_call: TRBJ2-3
clone_size: few
v_call: TRBV28
d_call: TRBD1

cdr3_nt: TGCGCCAGCAGCCATGGGGCCGAGGGGGAGCAGTACTTC
cdr3_aa: CASSHGAEGEQYF
j_call: TRBJ2-7
clone_size: many
v_call: TRBV4-1
d_call: .

cdr3_nt: TGCGCCAGCAGCTTGGCCGGAGGATTCACAGATACGCAGTATTTT
cdr3_aa: CASSLAGGFTDTQYF
j_call: TRBJ2-3
clone_size: many
v_call: TRBV5-1
d_call: .

cdr3_nt: TGTGCCAGCAGCGTAGCACCAGGGGAGGGCATTCAGTACTTC
cdr3_aa: CASSVAPGEGIQYF
j_call: TRBJ2-4
clone_size: .
v_call: TRBV9
d_call: .

cdr3_nt: TGCAGTGCCGCGGACAGGCTGGAGACCCAGTACTTC
cdr3_aa: CSAADRLETQYF
j_call: TRBJ2-5
clone_size: few
v_call: TRBV20-1
d_call: TRBD1

cdr3_nt: TGTGCCAGCAGCCCCCTGGGTGTAGAGACCCAGTACTTC
cdr3_aa: CASSPLGVETQYF
j_call: TRBJ2-5
clone_size: .
v_call: TRBV11-2
d_call: .

cdr3_nt: TGTGCCTGGGATACATCCGGACAGCAGCCCCAGCATTTT
cdr3_aa: CAWDTSGQQPQHF
j_call: TRBJ1-5
clone_size: once
v_call: TRBV30
d_call: .

cdr3_nt: TGCGCCAGCAGTTTTACCGGGACAGGGCTGCGGGATGGCTACACCTTC
cdr3_aa: CASSFTGTGLRDGYTF
j_call: TRBJ1-2
clone_size: few
v_call: TRBV5-1
d_call: TRBD1

cdr3_nt: TGTGCCAGCAGCCAAGTAGGACAGGGAGTTGGCTACACCTTC
cdr3_aa: CASSQVGQGVGYTF
j_call: TRBJ1-2
clone_size: few
v_call: TRBV4-2
d_call: TRBD1

cdr3_nt: TGCAGCGTCAAACCTACAATCACCGGGGAGCTGTTTTTT
cdr3_aa: CSVKPTITGELFF
j_call: TRBJ2-2
clone_size: few
v_call: TRBV29-1
d_call: .

cdr3_nt: TGCAGTGCCACAAGTAGTTTTCGAAACACTGAAGCTTTCTTT
cdr3_aa: CSATSSFRNTEAFF
j_call: TRBJ1-1
clone_size: .
v_call: TRBV20-1
d_call: .

cdr3_nt: TGTGCCAGCAGCGTGAGCGGGGGGGCAAATGAGCAGTTCTTC
cdr3_aa: CASSVSGGANEQFF
j_call: TRBJ2-1
clone_size: .
v_call: TRBV9
d_call: TRBD2

cdr3_nt: TGCGCCAGCAGCCATGCCCTGGGGGCCCAGTACGAGCAGTACTTC
cdr3_aa: CASSHALGAQYEQYF
j_call: TRBJ2-7
clone_size: .
v_call: TRBV4-3
d_call: .

cdr3_nt: TGTGCCAGCAGTCTCTCCGGGACTAGTGCCGACGAGCAGTACTTC
cdr3_aa: CASSLSGTSADEQYF
j_call: TRBJ2-7
clone_size: .
v_call: TRBV28
d_call: TRBD2

cdr3_nt: TGTGCCAGCAGCCCGACTCTCTACGAGCAGTACTTC
cdr3_aa: CASSPTLYEQYF
j_call: TRBJ2-7
clone_size: few
v_call: TRBV7-9
d_call: .

cdr3_nt: TGTGCCACCAGCAGAGATTCGGCAGGCTACAATGAGCAGTTCTTC
cdr3_aa: CATSRDSAGYNEQFF
j_call: TRBJ2-1
clone_size: few
v_call: TRBV15
d_call: .

cdr3_nt: TGTGCCAGCAGTTCGATGACTGGAGTAAGCCACGAGCAGTACTTC
cdr3_aa: CASSSMTGVSHEQYF
j_call: TRBJ2-7
clone_size: .
v_call: TRBV28
d_call: .

cdr3_nt: TGTGCCAGCACCCAGGCTCCAGATACGCAGTATTTT
cdr3_aa: CASTQAPDTQYF
j_call: TRBJ2-3
clone_size: many
v_call: TRBV7-2
d_call: .

cdr3_nt: TGTGCCACCAGTGTTTCGGTCTCGGTCGAGCAGTACTTC
cdr3_aa: CATSVSVSVEQYF
j_call: TRBJ2-7
clone_size: .
v_call: TRBV24-1
d_call: .

cdr3_nt: TGTGCCAGCAGTTCCTTAGCGGGGGGTGGAGAGACCCAGTACTTC
cdr3_aa: CASSSLAGGGETQYF
j_call: TRBJ2-5
clone_size: few
v_call: TRBV28
d_call: TRBD2

cdr3_nt: TGCGCCAGCAGCCAACTCCTGTCCTCCCATGAGCAGTTCTTC
cdr3_aa: CASSQLLSSHEQFF
j_call: TRBJ2-1
clone_size: many
v_call: TRBV4-3
d_call: .

cdr3_nt: TGCGCCAGCAGCATGACTAGCGGGAGTGGGTACGAGCAGTACTTC
cdr3_aa: CASSMTSGSGYEQYF
j_call: TRBJ2-7
clone_size: .
v_call: TRBV5-1
d_call: TRBD2

cdr3_nt: TGTGCCACCAGCAGAGATGCGAGAGGCATGGCAGATACGCAGTATTTT
cdr3_aa: CATSRDARGMADTQYF
j_call: TRBJ2-3
clone_size: .
v_call: TRBV15
d_call: .

cdr3_nt: TGTGCCAGCAGCTTAGGGATGCCGGGGTCGGGTTCACCCCTCCACTTT
cdr3_aa: CASSLGMPGSGSPLHF
j_call: TRBJ1-6
clone_size: .
v_call: TRBV7-2
d_call: .

cdr3_nt: TGTGCCAGCAGTTTTCCTGATACGCAGTATTTT
cdr3_aa: CASSFPDTQYF
j_call: TRBJ2-3
clone_size: .
v_call: TRBV27
d_call: .

cdr3_nt: TGTGCCAGCAGAAGGGACAGGAGCTCCTACGAGCAGTACTTC
cdr3_aa: CASRRDRSSYEQYF
j_call: TRBJ2-7
clone_size: few
v_call: TRBV6-5
d_call: TRBD1

cdr3_nt: TGCAGTGCCCCAAGCAGGGGGTCGGGACAAGAGACCCAGTACTTC
cdr3_aa: CSAPSRGSGQETQYF
j_call: TRBJ2-5
clone_size: .
v_call: TRBV20-1
d_call: TRBD1

cdr3_nt: TGTGCCAGCAGTCCCACAGGGGTGGGCTACACCTTC
cdr3_aa: CASSPTGVGYTF
j_call: TRBJ1-2
clone_size: few
v_call: TRBV7-8
d_call: TRBD1

cdr3_nt: TGTGCCAGCAGGCCCTACAACCGCTACGAGCAGTACTTC
cdr3_aa: CASRPYNRYEQYF
j_call: TRBJ2-7
clone_size: many
v_call: TRBV5-4
d_call: .

cdr3_nt: TGTGCCAGCAGCCAAGAGGCGGGGGCCTACGGATACAATGAGCAGTTCTTC
cdr3_aa: CASSQEAGAYGYNEQFF
j_call: TRBJ2-1
clone_size: .
v_call: TRBV4-2
d_call: .

cdr3_nt: TGTGCCAGCAGTCCCAGGACTAGCGGGAGGTTCACCTTTTACAATGAGCAGTTCTTC
cdr3_aa: CASSPRTSGRFTFYNEQFF
j_call: TRBJ2-1
clone_size: few
v_call: TRBV28
d_call: TRBD2

cdr3_nt: TGTGCCAGCAGCTCGGGACTAGCGGGGGGAACAGATACGCAGTATTTT
cdr3_aa: CASSSGLAGGTDTQYF
j_call: TRBJ2-3
clone_size: .
v_call: TRBV7-9
d_call: TRBD2